The source of this T cell receptor beta chain is a study of blood T cells in healthy people across ages. Next came a second PCR, run for about 7 to 12 cycles, which used a sample-barcoded 5' primer along with a J-beta primer mix. All samples yielded 2.5 million or more CDR3-containing paired-end reads. MiXCR, applied by TCRdb to the 5' RACE reads, yields one record per CDR3 protein. The sample records about 760,000 distinct CDR3 sequences, roughly three fifths being singletons. After removal of 2 bases from V and 5 bases from J, the junction contained 10 bases not matched to a gene. Per germline, CDR1 SGHDT and CDR2 YYEEEE. This CDR3 comprises 17 residues.

The chain combines TRBV5-6 with TRBJ2-5; 12 bases are shared with TRBD2. The source of this sequence is a man in his forties or fifties in good health. Sequencing was done on a sample of blood. Here the CDR3 DNA reads TGTGCCAGCAGCTTACTAGCGGGGGGCTCTCAGAGGGAGACCCAGTACTTC. Translated, it gives CASSLLAGGSQRETQYF. Full variable domain (remainder filled in from reference TRBV5-6 and TRBJ2-5): DAGVTQSPTHLIKTRGQQVTLRCSPKSGHDTVSWYQQALGQGPQFIFQYYEEEERQRGNFPDRFSGHQFPNYSSELNVNALLLGDSALYLCASSLLAGGSQRETQYFGPGTRLLVL.